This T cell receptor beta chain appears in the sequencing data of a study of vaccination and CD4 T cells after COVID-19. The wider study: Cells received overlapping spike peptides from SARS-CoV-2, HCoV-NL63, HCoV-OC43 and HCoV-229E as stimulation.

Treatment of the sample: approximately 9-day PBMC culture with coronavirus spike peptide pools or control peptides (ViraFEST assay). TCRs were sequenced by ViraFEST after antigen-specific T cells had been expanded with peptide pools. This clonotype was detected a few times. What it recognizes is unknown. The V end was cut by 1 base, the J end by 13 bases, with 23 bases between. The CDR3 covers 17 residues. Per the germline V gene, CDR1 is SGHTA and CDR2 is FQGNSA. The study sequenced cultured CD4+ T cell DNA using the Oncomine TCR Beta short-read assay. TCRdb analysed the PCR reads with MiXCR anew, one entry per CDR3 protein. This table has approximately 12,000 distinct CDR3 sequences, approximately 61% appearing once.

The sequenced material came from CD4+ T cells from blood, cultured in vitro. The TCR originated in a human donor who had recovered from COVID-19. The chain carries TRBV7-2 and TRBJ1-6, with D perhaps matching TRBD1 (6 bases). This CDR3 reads CASSLGRDRSPIHPLHF. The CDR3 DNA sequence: TGTGCCAGCAGCTTAGGCCGTGACAGGTCTCCCATTCACCCCCTCCACTTT.